These 26 T cell receptor beta chains were sequenced from one sample in a study of blood T cell repertoires in COVID-19. The data were produced by immunoSEQ multiplex PCR, yet TCRdb's version contains in-frame clones alone and is incomplete. Among about 250,000 clones, 88% were seen once, and the ten largest hold around 6.5%. Sequencing was done on a sample of peripheral blood. Receptors originate from a woman in her twenties or thirties with COVID-19, enrolled during active disease.

The chain employs TRBV5-1 and TRBJ2-3, with D perhaps matching TRBD2 (6 bases). This CDR3 is built from 15 residues. Germline-derived CDR1 and CDR2 are SGHRS and YFSETQ. V dropped 4 bases and J dropped 1 base, with 13 bases sitting between them. CDR3 residues: CASSEMGGGTDTQYF. CDR3 DNA: TGCGCCAGCAGCGAGATGGGCGGGGGCACAGATACGCAGTATTTT.

The count of this clone is one. This chain connects TRBV6-5 to TRBJ1-5; TRBD1 matches at 8 bases. V shed 6 bases, J shed 6 bases, and the junction held 7 bases outside the gene matches. This CDR3 region has 14 residues. Germline V gene sequence: CDR1 MNHEY, CDR2 SVGAGI. The CDR3 DNA is TGTGCCAGCAGCCCCGACAGGGGTGGTCAGCCCCAGCATTTT. It codes for CASSPDRGGQPQHF.

The CDR3 protein is CASSDGTGAETQYF. In DNA, the CDR3 is TGTGCCAGCAGTGATGGGACAGGGGCAGAGACCCAGTACTTC. The chain couples TRBV2 to TRBJ2-5; TRBD1 matches at 10 bases. Germline V CDR1 and CDR2: SNHLY, FYNNEI. This CDR3 region has 14 residues. J gave up 4 bases and V 3 bases, and 2 bases lay outside the gene matches.

This rearrangement joins TRBV6-5 to TRBJ2-5, with TRBD1 matching over 8 bases. Unmatched junction bases numbered 12, after V lost 4 bases and J lost 14 bases. CDR1 is MNHEY, CDR2 SVGAGI, per germline. CDR3 length: 13 amino acids. In nucleotides, the CDR3 is TGTGCCAGCAGTTCGGACAGGGCCCTCATGCACTACTTC. Translation: CASSSDRALMHYF.

The rearrangement links TRBV5-5 to TRBJ2-5; weak D call: TRBD2 (6 bases). Germline V gives CDR1 SGHKS, CDR2 YYEKEE (reference sequence). The CDR3 consists of 13 residues. V was cut by 0 bases and J by 3 bases, with 6 bases left in between. CDR3 residues: CASSLGGKETQYF. The CDR3 DNA sequence: TGTGCCAGCAGCTTGGGCGGGAAAGAGACCCAGTACTTC.

The rearrangement links TRBV11-1 to TRBJ1-4, with 7 bases aligning to TRBD1. The CDR3 runs to 16 residues. The V gene end was trimmed by 5 bases and the J gene end by 3 bases; junction bases not matched to a gene: 9. The germline gives CDR1 SGHAT, CDR2 FQDESV (reference sequence). The CDR3 bases are TGTGCCAGCAGCGACCCTCGACAGGGCCCTAATGAAAAACTGTTTTTT. As protein: CASSDPRQGPNEKLFF.

This chain links TRBV28 with TRBJ2-2; the D gene is possibly TRBD1 (6 bases). CDR1 is MDHEN, CDR2 SYDVKM, per germline. The CDR3 covers 16 residues. V gave up 6 bases and J gave up 3 bases, with 17 bases separating them. CDR3 sequence: CASRVLWGPHTGELFF. CDR3 coding DNA: TGTGCCAGCAGGGTCCTTTGGGGGCCCCACACCGGGGAGCTGTTTTTT.

The CDR3 nucleotides read TGTGCCAGCAGCTCAGGGGGCGACTATGGCTACACCTTC. It yields the protein CASSSGGDYGYTF. The J gene is TRBJ1-2, the V gene TRBV5-6; TRBD1 matches at 8 bases. Unmatched junction bases numbered 1, after V lost 3 bases and J lost 3 bases. This CDR3 spans 13 amino acids. Germline CDR1 reads SGHDT; CDR2 reads YYEEEE.

The J gene is TRBJ2-1, the V gene TRBV7-9, with D possibly being TRBD1 (6 bases). CDR1 SEHNR and CDR2 FQNEAQ come from the germline V gene (reference sequence). This CDR3 region has 14 residues. The V end lost 6 bases, the J end lost 2 bases, and 11 bases lay between the germline ends. The DNA of the CDR3 is TGTGCCAGCAGTTCACAGGGAACCTACAATGAGCAGTTCTTC. This encodes CASSSQGTYNEQFF. Together with reference TRBV7-9 and TRBJ2-1, the CDR3 gives the full variable domain: DTGVSQNPRHKITKRGQNVTFRCDPISEHNRLYWYRQTLGQGPEFLTYFQNEAQLEKSRLLSDRFSAERPKGSFSTLEIQRTEQGDSAMYLCASSSQGTYNEQFFGPGTRLTVL.

As to this clone: Other DNA sequences within the sample encode an identical CDR3. V gene TRBV5-1 combines with J gene TRBJ2-1; 10 bases match TRBD2. CDR1 is SGHRS, CDR2 YFSETQ, per germline. Trimming cost V 0 bases and J 4 bases; bases outside gene matches: 1. CDR3 length: 15 amino acids. CDR3 sequence: CASSLGSGGYNEQFF. CDR3 nucleotide sequence: TGCGCCAGCAGCTTGGGTAGCGGGGGGTACAATGAGCAGTTCTTC. The entire variable domain, with the rest obtained from reference TRBV5-1 and TRBJ2-1, is as follows: KAGVTQTPRYLIKTRGQQVTLSCSPISGHRSVSWYQQTPGQGLQFLFEYFSETQRNKGNFPGRFSGRQFSNSRSEMNVSTLELGDSALYLCASSLGSGGYNEQFFGPGTRLTVL.

Here the CDR3 DNA reads TGTGCCAGCAGTCCCCTAGGGGTTGGGGCTTTCTTT. Translated: CASSPLGVGAFF. The V and J genes are TRBV27 and TRBJ1-1, with a possible D match to TRBD1 (5 bases). V was shortened by 5 bases and J by 11 bases, with 15 bases between the two germline ends. CDR1 MNHEY and CDR2 SMNVEV come from the germline V gene (reference sequence). CDR3 length: 12 residues.

The chain links TRBV4-1 to TRBJ2-3; D may be TRBD2 (5 bases). Germline CDR1 MGHRA, CDR2 YSYEKL. This CDR3 has 15 residues. With 3 bases removed from V and 2 bases from J, the gap between germline ends came to 12 bases. The CDR3 DNA reads as TGCGCCAGCAGCCACTTGGAGGTAACCACAGATACGCAGTATTTT. As protein: CASSHLEVTTDTQYF.

The chain recombines TRBV4-3 with TRBJ1-6, with 10 bases aligning to TRBD1. V trimming: 0 bases; J trimming: 7 bases; junction bases outside the gene matches: 3. The V gene's germline CDR1 is LGHNA and CDR2 YSLEER. The CDR3 contains 16 residues. As DNA, the CDR3 is TGCGCCAGCAGCCAAGATGGGGACAGGGGCAATTCACCCCTCCACTTT. It specifies CASSQDGDRGNSPLHF.

The chain employs TRBV7-9 and TRBJ2-5; D is undetermined. The CDR3 is 11 residues long. Per the germline V gene, CDR1 is SEHNR and CDR2 is FQNEAQ (reference sequence). V lost 8 bases and J lost 5, with 9 bases in between. The CDR3 DNA reads TGTGCCAGCTCCCCTGTGGAGACCCAGTACTTC. Translating it yields CASSPVETQYF.

This clone is labeled large. The rearrangement uses TRBV19 and TRBJ1-1; no clear D. CDR1 is LNHDA and CDR2 is SQIVND in the germline V gene (reference sequence). The V end was cut by 3 bases, the J end by 2 bases, with 4 bases between. This CDR3 comprises 12 residues. The CDR3 region is CASSIQNTEAFF. The CDR3, as DNA: TGTGCCAGTAGTATCCAAAACACTGAAGCTTTCTTT.

As DNA, the CDR3 is TGTGCCATCAGTTCGGCTGGGACAGAAGAGACCCAGTACTTC. Protein sequence: CAISSAGTEETQYF. The chain couples TRBV10-3 to TRBJ2-5, with 7 bases that match TRBD1. Unmatched junction bases numbered 6, after V lost 5 bases and J lost 3 bases. The length of the CDR3 is 14 residues. CDR1 is ENHRY, CDR2 SYGVKD, per germline.

V gene TRBV19 combines with J gene TRBJ2-2; D unclear. Trimming removed 4 bases at V and 7 bases at J, with 13 bases between. In germline, CDR1 is LNHDA, CDR2 SQIVND (reference sequence). The CDR3 has 14 amino acids. Here the CDR3 DNA reads TGTGCCAGTAGTAACCCCCCTATCGTCGGGGAGCTGTTTTTT. Protein product: CASSNPPIVGELFF.

This chain links TRBV6-5 with TRBJ2-7; 7 bases match TRBD2. V shed 0 bases and J 13 bases; nucleotides not matched to a gene: 12. The germline V gene encodes CDR1 MNHEY and CDR2 SVGAGI. The CDR3 extends over 14 amino acids. The chain's CDR3 is CASSYSSAGEQVYV. The CDR3 DNA reads as TGTGCCAGCAGTTACTCGTCGGCGGGAGAGCAGGTCTACGTC.

The chain couples TRBV19 to TRBJ1-5; 9 bases map to TRBD1. The junction had 9 bases not matched to a gene; V was cut back by 2 bases and J by 4 bases. Per the germline V gene, CDR1 is LNHDA and CDR2 is SQIVND (reference sequence). The CDR3 runs 17 residues. CDR3 region: CASSILPGQGDNQPQHF. CDR3 DNA sequence: TGTGCCAGTAGTATACTCCCGGGACAGGGAGATAATCAGCCCCAGCATTTT.

Details on this clone: The same CDR3 is also encoded by other DNA sequences in this sample. The chain joins TRBV7-9 to TRBJ1-2; D is perhaps TRBD1 (5 bases). CDR1 is SEHNR, CDR2 FQNEAQ, per germline (reference sequence). V was clipped by 6 bases and J by 0 bases, with 11 bases between them. The CDR3 totals 14 residues. DNA of the CDR3: TGTGCCAGCAGTCTCGGAGGGGCTAACTATGGCTACACCTTC. Protein product: CASSLGGANYGYTF.

The CDR3 spells CSVVRWTGSGEKLFF. CDR3 coding DNA: TGCAGCGTCGTTAGATGGACAGGGTCAGGGGAAAAACTGTTTTTT. The rearrangement links TRBV29-1 to TRBJ1-4; 8 bases fit TRBD1. Germline V lookup: CDR1 SQVTM, CDR2 ANQGSEA. Unmatched junction bases numbered 14, after V lost 6 bases and J lost 8 bases. The CDR3 totals 15 residues.

The V call is TRBV6-6, the J call TRBJ1-5; perhaps TRBD1 as D (6 bases). The CDR3 extends over 16 amino acids. Germline V gene data show CDR1 as MNHNY and CDR2 as SVGAGI (reference sequence). Trimming took 2 bases from V and 3 from J, leaving 14 bases between them. This CDR3 is CASSYEQGPDNQPQHF. The CDR3 DNA reads TGTGCCAGCAGTTACGAACAGGGACCCGACAATCAGCCCCAGCATTTT.

The rearrangement links TRBV6-5 to TRBJ1-2; TRBD1 aligns across 8 bases. Germline CDR1 MNHEY, CDR2 SVGAGI. The CDR3 has 12 residues. With 6 bases clipped from V and 4 bases from J, the junction kept 1 base outside the gene matches. The CDR3 is CASRGQGYGYTF. The CDR3 nucleotides read TGTGCCAGCAGAGGACAGGGCTATGGCTACACCTTC.

The chain carries TRBV19 and TRBJ2-1; 10 bases are shared with TRBD2. Trimming at V came to 1 base and at J to 6 bases, leaving 3 bases not matched to a gene. CDR1 and CDR2 from the germline V gene are LNHDA and SQIVND (reference sequence). The CDR3 loop spans 15 amino acids. CDR3 bases: TGTGCCAGTAGTATAGGGGTAGCGGGAGGCAATGAGCAGTTCTTC. It yields the protein CASSIGVAGGNEQFF.

The chain is built from TRBV10-1 and TRBJ2-1, with D perhaps TRBD1 (6 bases). CDR1 is WNHNN, CDR2 SYGVQD, per germline (reference sequence). Trimming pared 3 bases from V and 9 bases from J, leaving 6 bases between. The CDR3 length is 11 residues. CDR3 sequence reads: CASSEGGEQFF. The CDR3, as DNA: TGCGCCAGCAGTGAAGGGGGTGAGCAGTTCTTC.

V is TRBV9 and J is TRBJ2-1; 10 bases align to TRBD2. The ends lost 0 bases at V and 3 bases at J; junction bases unmatched: 6. This CDR3 spans 17 amino acids. CDR1 and CDR2 (germline): SGDLS, YYNGEE. The CDR3 DNA is TGTGCCAGCAGCGTAGACCGCTTAGCGGGAGGCTACAATGAGCAGTTCTTC. Translated, it gives CASSVDRLAGGYNEQFF. The full variable domain, its missing parts supplied by reference TRBV9 and TRBJ2-1, is DSGVTQTPKHLITATGQRVTLRCSPRSGDLSVYWYQQSLDQGLQFLIQYYNGEERAKGNILERFSAQQFPDLHSELNLSSLELGDSALYFCASSVDRLAGGYNEQFFGPGTRLTVL.